This T cell receptor beta chain emerged from a study of cytomegalovirus exposure and HLA in healthy donors. Regarding the study as a whole: Per a later analysis, HLA-associated TCR beta chains showed more clonal expansion than other, equally common TCR beta chains. Rare TCR sequences dominated, though some public TCRs recurred in many donors.

Germline V CDR1 and CDR2: SGHDT, YYEEEE. V was shortened by 4 bases and J by 3 bases, with 16 bases between the two germline ends. This CDR3 is 15 amino acids long. Primers for the PCR totalled 60 Vbeta and 13 Jbeta. Assay used: immunoSEQ multiplex PCR; TCRdb lists only in-frame clones, some missing. The sample lists more than 95,000 clones, about 84% occurring once. For this clone: Its cognate antigen is unknown.

The TCR sequence derives from a man aged 40-49 years in good health and CMV-seronegative. This chain links TRBV5-6 with TRBJ1-1, with D maybe TRBD1 (5 bases). The source material was PBMCs. CDR3 nucleotides: TGTGCCAGCAGCGCCTTAGGGGCGGTAGACACTGAAGCTTTCTTT. This sequence encodes CASSALGAVDTEAFF.